A selection of T cell receptor beta chains follows, all from one sample in a study of control samples from healthy donors and cancer patients. Generated by immunoSEQ multiplex PCR, the TCRdb table keeps only in-frame clones and is missing some. The table has under 150,000 clones, 89% seen once. The sequenced sample was blood. These receptor sequences come from a man aged 25-40 years in good health. Each CDR3 is given with its conserved first and last residue. A D gene is named only where the DNA matches it firmly. Size values are once, few and many counts, or a class for expanded clones, and some rows have none.

>NA|NA|TRBV6-5|TRBJ2-5
TGTGCCAGCAGTCGGACAGCACAAGAGACCCAGTACTTC
CASSRTAQETQYF
>NA|TRBD2|TRBV9|TRBJ2-5
TGTGCCAGCAGCGGAGCGGGGGTCCAAGAGACCCAGTACTTC
CASSGAGVQETQYF
>NA|NA|TRBV14|TRBJ2-5
TGTGCCAGCAGCCACCTTCAAGAGACCCAGTACTTC
CASSHLQETQYF
>NA|NA|TRBV5-1|TRBJ2-1
TGCGCCAGCAGCTTGGGTACCCCGGTAAATGAGCAGTTCTTC
CASSLGTPVNEQFF
>NA|NA|TRBV12-5|TRBJ2-7
TGTGCTAGTGGTTTGGTACAGACAGGCGACACTATCTACGAGCAGTACTTC
CASGLVQTGDTIYEQYF
>NA|NA|TRBV5-5|TRBJ2-5
TGTGCCAGCCCCCCAACCTCAGAGACCCAGTACTTC
CASPPTSETQYF
>NA|NA|TRBV9|TRBJ1-5
TGTGCCAGCAGCGTAGGGGACTCAAATAGCAATCAGCCCCAGCATTTT
CASSVGDSNSNQPQHF
>NA|NA|TRBV5-6|TRBJ2-3
TGTGCCAGCAGCTTGCAGACCCCAGATACGCAGTATTTT
CASSLQTPDTQYF
>NA|TRBD1|TRBV7-8|TRBJ1-6
TGTGCCAGCAGCTGGGTGACTCGCCAGGGACAGGGAAATTCACCCCTCCACTTT
CASSWVTRQGQGNSPLHF
>NA|TRBD2|TRBV4-3|TRBJ2-2
TGCGCCAGCAGCCAAGGGCCGGGACTAGCGGGCACCGGGGAGCTGTTTTTT
CASSQGPGLAGTGELFF
>NA|TRBD2|TRBV27|TRBJ2-7
TGTGCCAGCAGTAAGGTAGCGGGAGGTAACTACGAGCAGTACTTC
CASSKVAGGNYEQYF
>NA|NA|TRBV3-1/TRBV3-2|TRBJ2-1
TGTGCCAGCAGCCAAGATCGTTTGAGCGTTGAGCAGTTCTTC
CASSQDRLSVEQFF
>NA|NA|TRBV24-1|TRBJ1-5
TGTGCCACCAGCGACCCGGCTCTAGGAAATCAGCCCCAGCATTTT
CATSDPALGNQPQHF
>NA|NA|TRBV5-1|TRBJ1-1
TGCGCCAGCAGCTTCTTGGGGGGCCAGGACACTGAAGCTTTCTTT
CASSFLGGQDTEAFF
>once|TRBD1|TRBV11-2|TRBJ2-2
TGTGCCAGCAGCCCAGACAGGGCCTCGATTAAGCTGTTTTTT
CASSPDRASIKLFF
>NA|NA|TRBV9|TRBJ2-1
TGTGCCAGCAGCGTAGGAGCCGACCTTAAGCAGTTCTTC
CASSVGADLKQFF
>NA|NA|TRBV7-8|TRBJ1-2
TGTGCCAGCAGCTTAGGGGCGGGCTATGGCTACACCTTC
CASSLGAGYGYTF
>NA|NA|TRBV7-9|TRBJ2-7
TGTGCCAGCAGCCCAGGTGAGGGCCGGAGGGACGAGCAGTACTTC
CASSPGEGRRDEQYF
>NA|TRBD1|TRBV24-1|TRBJ2-1
TGTGCCACCAGTGAAAGGACAGGTCAGAGCTCCTACAATGAGCAGTTCTTC
CATSERTGQSSYNEQFF
>NA|NA|TRBV19|TRBJ2-1
TGTGCCAGTGCCGCGGGGCGTAGCTCCTACAATGAGCAGTTCTTC
CASAAGRSSYNEQFF
>NA|NA|TRBV29-1|TRBJ1-2
TGCAGCGTTGAAGACTTGGGAGGTTCATTGGGCTACACCTTC
CSVEDLGGSLGYTF
>NA|NA|TRBV12-3/TRBV12-4|TRBJ2-5
TGTGCCAGCGCTAGAGAGACCCAGTACTTC
CASARETQYF
>NA|NA|TRBV5-4|TRBJ2-7
TGTGCCAGCAGCCAGGGTACAGGGAACTACGAGCAGTACTTC
CASSQGTGNYEQYF
>NA|TRBD1|TRBV12-5|TRBJ2-5
TGTGCTAGTGGTTCCGGACAGGGCGAATCGGAGACCCAGTACTTC
CASGSGQGESETQYF
>NA|NA|TRBV6-2/TRBV6-3|TRBJ1-5
TGTGCCAGCAGTGACCCGACAGGATATAGCAATCAGCCCCAGCATTTT
CASSDPTGYSNQPQHF
>few|NA|TRBV12-3/TRBV12-4|TRBJ1-5
TGTGCCAGCAGTTTTTCGGGAAGCCAGCCCCAGCATTTT
CASSFSGSQPQHF
>NA|NA|TRBV19|TRBJ1-5
TGTGCCAGTAGTACGCCCCGGGAACCTCCCTACAAAGCTAGCAATCAGCCCCAGCATTTT
CASSTPREPPYKASNQPQHF
>once|NA|TRBV7-9|TRBJ1-1
TGTGCCAGCAGCTTATGGGGGGACTCAAATACTGAAGCTTTCTTT
CASSLWGDSNTEAFF
>NA|NA|TRBV2|TRBJ2-1
TGTGCCAGCAGTGGAAACAATGAGCAGTTCTTC
CASSGNNEQFF
>NA|NA|TRBV7-9|TRBJ2-1
TGTGCCAGCAGCCTGACCGACAATGAGCAGTTCTTC
CASSLTDNEQFF
>NA|NA|TRBV7-9|TRBJ1-2
TGTGCCAGCAGCTTACAGGACTATGGCTACACCTTC
CASSLQDYGYTF
>NA|TRBD1|TRBV5-5|TRBJ1-5
TGTGCCAGCAGCAGGACAGGGGGTGGGAGCAATCAGCCCCAGCATTTT
CASSRTGGGSNQPQHF
>NA|NA|TRBV7-3|TRBJ2-3
TGTGCCAGCAGCTCCACGAGGGCCTTGCGGACAGATACGCAGTATTTT
CASSSTRALRTDTQYF
>NA|TRBD2|TRBV3-1/TRBV3-2|TRBJ2-5
TGTGCCAGCAGCCAAGCGGGCGGGGGGCAAGAGACCCAGTACTTC
CASSQAGGGQETQYF
>NA|TRBD1|TRBV9|TRBJ2-7
TGTGCCAGCAGCGTCGGGACAGCCTACGAGCAGTACTTC
CASSVGTAYEQYF
>once|NA|TRBV7-3|TRBJ2-7
TGTGCCAGCAGCCCCCCCGGGTCCTACGAGCAGTACTTC
CASSPPGSYEQYF
>NA|TRBD2|TRBV7-8|TRBJ2-2
TGTGCCAGCAGCTTTTTCCCTAGCGGGAGTTCGGTCGGGGAGCTGTTTTTT
CASSFFPSGSSVGELFF
>few|TRBD2|TRBV5-5|TRBJ2-3
TGTGCCAGCAGCTCTGGGGGGGTGGATACGCAGTATTTT
CASSSGGVDTQYF
>NA|NA|TRBV4-2|TRBJ2-6
TGTGCCAGCAGACCCAGTACAAGCTCTGGGGCCAACGTCCTGACTTTC
CASRPSTSSGANVLTF
>NA|TRBD1|TRBV5-6|TRBJ1-2
TGTGCCAGCACTTCCGACAGGGGGCCTGGCTACACCTTC
CASTSDRGPGYTF
>NA|NA|TRBV18|TRBJ2-5
TGTGCCAGCTCACCCCGCAGGGGCGAGACCCAGTACTTC
CASSPRRGETQYF
>NA|NA|TRBV7-8|TRBJ1-5
TGTGCCAGCAGCTTAGGGGTGTTTTGGGGCAATCAGCCCCAGCATTTT
CASSLGVFWGNQPQHF
>NA|NA|TRBV6-6|TRBJ1-2
TGTGCCAGCACAAACGGAAAGGGGAAGGATGGCTACACCTTC
CASTNGKGKDGYTF
>NA|NA|TRBV30|TRBJ2-7
TGTGCCTGGAGTCTTAGTGACGAGCAGTACTTC
CAWSLSDEQYF
>NA|NA|TRBV4-2|TRBJ1-1
TGTGCCAGCAGCCAAGTCTCCGGACAGCGGAACACTGAAGCTTTCTTT
CASSQVSGQRNTEAFF
>NA|NA|TRBV4-3|TRBJ1-2
TGCGCCAGCAGCCAAGATCGTCTCGGGGGTGCTTACTATGGCTACACCTTC
CASSQDRLGGAYYGYTF
>NA|TRBD1|TRBV30|TRBJ1-1
TGTGCCTGGAGCGGAAGACAGGGGTACACTGAAGCTTTCTTT
CAWSGRQGYTEAFF
>NA|TRBD2|TRBV5-6|TRBJ2-7
TGTGCCAGCAGCTTGGAAGGCGGGAGGGCCGTCGAGCAGTACTTC
CASSLEGGRAVEQYF
>NA|NA|TRBV7-3|TRBJ2-1
TGTGCCAGCAGCTTAGGGAGCCGTCACAATGAGCAGTTCTTC
CASSLGSRHNEQFF
>NA|NA|TRBV24-1|TRBJ1-5
TGTGCCACCAGTGAGGGGAGTCAGCCCCAGCATTTT
CATSEGSQPQHF
>NA|NA|TRBV7-2|TRBJ2-5
TGTGCCAGCAGCTTAGGCTTTGGGGTCAACCAAGAGACCCAGTACTTC
CASSLGFGVNQETQYF
>NA|TRBD1|TRBV6-7|TRBJ2-7
TGTGCCAGCAGTTACTCGACCCAGGGGGCCGCCTACGAGCAGTACTTC
CASSYSTQGAAYEQYF
>NA|NA|TRBV5-6|TRBJ1-4
TGTGCCAGCAGCTCAGGACCCGGTGCGGGAAAACTGTTTTTT
CASSSGPGAGKLFF
>NA|NA|TRBV19|TRBJ1-5
TGTGCCAGTAGTATAGTGGGCAGGGTCGGGAATCGTAATCAGCCCCAGCATTTT
CASSIVGRVGNRNQPQHF
>NA|NA|TRBV6-5|TRBJ2-5
TGTGCCAGCAGTTACTCGAGGGTGATACAAGAGACCCAGTACTTC
CASSYSRVIQETQYF
>NA|NA|TRBV5-5|TRBJ2-7
TGTGCCAGCAGCTTATCCCTCTACGAGCAGTACTTC
CASSLSLYEQYF
>NA|TRBD2|TRBV6-1|TRBJ2-7
TGTGCCAGCAGTGGGTTTGGGAGGGGAGGTGGGAACGAGCAGTACTTC
CASSGFGRGGGNEQYF
>few|NA|TRBV21-1|TRBJ2-7
TGTGCCAGCATGGACAGGCCCTTCTACGAGCAGTACTTC
CASMDRPFYEQYF
>few|TRBD2|TRBV4-3|TRBJ2-3
TGCGCCAGCAGCCAAGGACTAGCGGGGACAGATACGCAGTATTTT
CASSQGLAGTDTQYF
>NA|TRBD1|TRBV2|TRBJ2-7
TGTGCCAGCAGGAGCCGGGACAGCCCCTACGAGCAGTACTTC
CASRSRDSPYEQYF